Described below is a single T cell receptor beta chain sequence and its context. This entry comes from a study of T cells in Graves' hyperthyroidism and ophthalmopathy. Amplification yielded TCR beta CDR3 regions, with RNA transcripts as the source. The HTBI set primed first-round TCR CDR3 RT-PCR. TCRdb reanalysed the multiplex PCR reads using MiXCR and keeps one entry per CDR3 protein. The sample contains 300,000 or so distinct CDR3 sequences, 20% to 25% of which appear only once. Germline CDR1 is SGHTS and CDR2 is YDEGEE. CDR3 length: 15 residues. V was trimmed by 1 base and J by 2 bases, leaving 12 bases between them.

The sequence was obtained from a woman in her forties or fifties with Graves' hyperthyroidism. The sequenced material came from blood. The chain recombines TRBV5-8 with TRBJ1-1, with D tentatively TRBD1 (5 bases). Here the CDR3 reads CASSLFVGVNTEAFF. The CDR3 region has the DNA TGTGCCAGCAGCTTGTTTGTGGGGGTAAACACTGAAGCTTTCTTT.